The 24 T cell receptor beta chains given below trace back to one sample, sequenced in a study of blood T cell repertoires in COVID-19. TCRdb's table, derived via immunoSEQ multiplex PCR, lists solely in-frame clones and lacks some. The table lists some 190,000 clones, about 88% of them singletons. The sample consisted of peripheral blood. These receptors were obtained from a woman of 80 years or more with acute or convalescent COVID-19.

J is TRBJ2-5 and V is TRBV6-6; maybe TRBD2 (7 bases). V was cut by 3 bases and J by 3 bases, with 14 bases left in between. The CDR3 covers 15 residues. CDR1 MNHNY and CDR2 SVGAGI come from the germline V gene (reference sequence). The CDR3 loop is CASSYRRGAEETQYF. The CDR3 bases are TGTGCCAGCAGTTATCGCCGGGGGGCAGAAGAGACCCAGTACTTC.

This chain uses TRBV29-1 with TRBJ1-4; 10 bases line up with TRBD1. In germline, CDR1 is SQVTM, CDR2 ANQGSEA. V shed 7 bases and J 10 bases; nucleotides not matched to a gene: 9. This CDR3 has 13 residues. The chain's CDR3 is CSGAGTGDRKLFF. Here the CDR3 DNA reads TGCAGCGGGGCCGGGACAGGGGATCGAAAACTGTTTTTT. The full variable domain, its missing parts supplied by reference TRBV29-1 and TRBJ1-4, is SAVISQKPSRDICQRGTSLTIQCQVDSQVTMMFWYRQQPGQSLTLIATANQGSEATYESGFVIDKFPISRPNLTFSTLTVSNMSPEDSSIYLCSGAGTGDRKLFFGSGTQLSVL.

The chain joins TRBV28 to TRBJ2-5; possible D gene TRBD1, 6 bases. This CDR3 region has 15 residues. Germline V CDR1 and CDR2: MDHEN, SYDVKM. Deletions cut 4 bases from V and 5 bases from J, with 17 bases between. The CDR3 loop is CASSSVTGLRETQYF. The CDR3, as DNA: TGTGCCAGCAGTTCCGTAACAGGGCTGAGGGAGACCCAGTACTTC.

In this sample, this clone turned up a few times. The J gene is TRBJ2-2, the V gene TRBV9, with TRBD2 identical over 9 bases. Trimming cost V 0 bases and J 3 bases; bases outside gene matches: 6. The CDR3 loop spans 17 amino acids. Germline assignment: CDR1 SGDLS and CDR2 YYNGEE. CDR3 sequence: CASSVETSGRHTGELFF. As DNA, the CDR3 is TGTGCCAGCAGCGTAGAGACTAGCGGACGCCACACCGGGGAGCTGTTTTTT.

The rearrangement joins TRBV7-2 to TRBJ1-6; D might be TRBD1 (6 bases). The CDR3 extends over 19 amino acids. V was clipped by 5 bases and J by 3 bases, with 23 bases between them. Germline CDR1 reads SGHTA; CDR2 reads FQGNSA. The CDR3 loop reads CASSLRPLGGTNYNSPLHF. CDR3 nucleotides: TGTGCCAGCAGCCTCCGTCCCTTAGGGGGGACTAACTATAATTCACCCCTCCACTTT.

The CDR3 DNA is TGTGCCAGCAGTTCATTCAGGGGGACGTACGAGCAGTACTTC. Protein product: CASSSFRGTYEQYF. The chain carries TRBV6-5 and TRBJ2-7; TRBD1 matches at 7 bases. Germline CDR1 and CDR2: MNHEY and SVGAGI. The V gene end was trimmed by 4 bases and the J gene end by 4 bases; junction bases not matched to a gene: 7. This CDR3 spans 14 amino acids.

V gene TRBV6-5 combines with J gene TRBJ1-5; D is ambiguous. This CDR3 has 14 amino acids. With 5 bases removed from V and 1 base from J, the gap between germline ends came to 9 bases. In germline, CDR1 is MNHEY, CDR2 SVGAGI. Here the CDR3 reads CASSLGGSNQPQHF. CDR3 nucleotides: TGTGCCAGCAGTCTGGGCGGGAGCAATCAGCCCCAGCATTTT.

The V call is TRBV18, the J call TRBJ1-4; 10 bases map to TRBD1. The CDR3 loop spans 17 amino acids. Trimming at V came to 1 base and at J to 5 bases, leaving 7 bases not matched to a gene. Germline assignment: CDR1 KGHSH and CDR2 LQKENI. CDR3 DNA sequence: TGTGCCAGCTCACCACTGGGACAGGGGACCTGGAATGAAAAACTGTTTTTT. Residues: CASSPLGQGTWNEKLFF.

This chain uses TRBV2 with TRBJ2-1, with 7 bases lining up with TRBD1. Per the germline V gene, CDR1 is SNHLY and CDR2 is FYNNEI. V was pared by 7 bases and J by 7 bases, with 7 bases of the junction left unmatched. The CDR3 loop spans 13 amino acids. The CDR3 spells CASIPGQRNEQFF. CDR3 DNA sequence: TGTGCCAGCATACCGGGACAGAGGAATGAGCAGTTCTTC.

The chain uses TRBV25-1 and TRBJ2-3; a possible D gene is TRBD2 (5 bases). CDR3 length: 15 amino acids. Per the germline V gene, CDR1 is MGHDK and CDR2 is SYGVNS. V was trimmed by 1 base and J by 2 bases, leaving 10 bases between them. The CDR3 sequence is CASSESYGVTDTQYF. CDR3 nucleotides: TGTGCCAGCAGTGAATCGTACGGGGTCACAGATACGCAGTATTTT. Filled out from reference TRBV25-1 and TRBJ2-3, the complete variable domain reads EADIYQTPRYLVIGTGKKITLECSQTMGHDKMYWYQQDPGMELHLIHYSYGVNSTEKGDLSSESTVSRIRTEHFPLTLESARPSHTSQYLCASSESYGVTDTQYFGPGTRLTVL.

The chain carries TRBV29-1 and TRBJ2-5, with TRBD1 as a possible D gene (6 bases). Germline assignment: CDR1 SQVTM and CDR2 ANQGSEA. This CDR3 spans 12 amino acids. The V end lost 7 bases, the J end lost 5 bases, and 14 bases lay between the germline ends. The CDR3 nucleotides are TGCAGCGCCTTACAGGGAGATGAGACCCAGTACTTC. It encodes CSALQGDETQYF.

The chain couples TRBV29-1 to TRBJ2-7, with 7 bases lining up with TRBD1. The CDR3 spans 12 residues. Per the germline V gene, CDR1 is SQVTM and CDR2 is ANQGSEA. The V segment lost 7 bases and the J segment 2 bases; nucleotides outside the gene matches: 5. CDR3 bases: TGCAGCGCCCGACAGGGTACCTACGAGCAGTACTTC. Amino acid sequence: CSARQGTYEQYF.

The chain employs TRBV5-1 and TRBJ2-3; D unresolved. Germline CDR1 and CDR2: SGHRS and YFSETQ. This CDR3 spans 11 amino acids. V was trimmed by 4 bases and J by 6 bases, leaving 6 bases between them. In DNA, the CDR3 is TGCGCCAGCAGCATCAGTGATACGCAGTATTTT. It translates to CASSISDTQYF.

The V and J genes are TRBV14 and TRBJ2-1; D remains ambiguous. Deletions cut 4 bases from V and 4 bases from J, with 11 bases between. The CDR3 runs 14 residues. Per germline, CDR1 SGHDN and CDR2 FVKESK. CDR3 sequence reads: CASSLPGEYNEQFF. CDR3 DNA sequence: TGTGCCAGCAGCCTCCCAGGTGAATACAATGAGCAGTTCTTC.

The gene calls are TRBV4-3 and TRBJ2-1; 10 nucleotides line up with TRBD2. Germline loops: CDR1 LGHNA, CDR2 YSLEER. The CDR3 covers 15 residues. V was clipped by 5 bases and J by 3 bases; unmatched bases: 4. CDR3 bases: TGCGCCAGCAGCTGGGGACTAGCGAACTACAATGAGCAGTTCTTC. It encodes CASSWGLANYNEQFF.

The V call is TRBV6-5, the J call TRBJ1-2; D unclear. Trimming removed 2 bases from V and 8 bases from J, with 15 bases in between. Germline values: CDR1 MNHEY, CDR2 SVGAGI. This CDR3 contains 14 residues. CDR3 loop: CASSYDVTVQGYTF. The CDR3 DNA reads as TGTGCCAGCAGTTACGATGTGACCGTACAGGGCTACACCTTC.

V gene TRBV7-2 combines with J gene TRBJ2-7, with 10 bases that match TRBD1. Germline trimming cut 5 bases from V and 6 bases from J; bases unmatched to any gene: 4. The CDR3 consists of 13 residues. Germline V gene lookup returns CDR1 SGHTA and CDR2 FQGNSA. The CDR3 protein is CASSQTGGIEQYF. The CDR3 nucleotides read TGTGCCAGCAGCCAGACAGGGGGCATCGAGCAGTACTTC.

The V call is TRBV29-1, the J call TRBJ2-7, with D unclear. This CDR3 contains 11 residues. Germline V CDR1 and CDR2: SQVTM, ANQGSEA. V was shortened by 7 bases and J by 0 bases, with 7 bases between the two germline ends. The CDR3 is CSGRSSYEQYF. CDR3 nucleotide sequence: TGCAGCGGAAGGAGCTCCTACGAGCAGTACTTC.

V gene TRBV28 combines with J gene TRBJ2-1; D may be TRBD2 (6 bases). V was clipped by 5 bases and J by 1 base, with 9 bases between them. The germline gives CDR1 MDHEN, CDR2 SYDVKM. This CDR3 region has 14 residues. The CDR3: CASSTSWSYNEQFF. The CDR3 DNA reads TGTGCCAGCAGTACTAGCTGGTCCTACAATGAGCAGTTCTTC.

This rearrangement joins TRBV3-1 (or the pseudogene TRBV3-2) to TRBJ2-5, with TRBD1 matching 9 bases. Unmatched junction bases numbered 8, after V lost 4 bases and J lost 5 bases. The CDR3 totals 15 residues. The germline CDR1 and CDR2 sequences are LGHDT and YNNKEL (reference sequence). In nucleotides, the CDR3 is TGTGCCAGCAGCCGAGAACAGGGGGCGCGGGAGACCCAGTACTTC. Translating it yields CASSREQGARETQYF.

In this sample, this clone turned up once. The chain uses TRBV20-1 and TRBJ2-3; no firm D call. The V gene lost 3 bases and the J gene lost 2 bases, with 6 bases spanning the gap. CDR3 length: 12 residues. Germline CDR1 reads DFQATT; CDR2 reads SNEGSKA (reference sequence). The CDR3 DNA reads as TGCAGTGCTAGTAAGCCCACAGATACGCAGTATTTT. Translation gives CSASKPTDTQYF.

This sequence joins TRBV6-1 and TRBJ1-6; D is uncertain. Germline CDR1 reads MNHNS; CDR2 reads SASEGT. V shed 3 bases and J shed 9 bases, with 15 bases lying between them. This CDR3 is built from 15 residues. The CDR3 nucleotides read TGTGCCAGCAGTGAGGGTCCCAGTTTAGCTTCACCCCTCCACTTT. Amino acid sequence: CASSEGPSLASPLHF.

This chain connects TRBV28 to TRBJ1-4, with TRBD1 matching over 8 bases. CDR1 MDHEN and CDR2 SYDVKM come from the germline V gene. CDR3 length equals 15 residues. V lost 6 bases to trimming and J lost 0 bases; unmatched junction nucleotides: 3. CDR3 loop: CASSRTGTTNEKLFF. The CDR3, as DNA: TGTGCCAGCAGCAGGACAGGGACAACTAATGAAAAACTGTTTTTT.

The CDR3 DNA sequence: TGTGCCAGCAGTGCCCTGGAGGGTCAGCCCCAGCATTTT. This translates into CASSALEGQPQHF. The chain recombines TRBV6-4 with TRBJ1-5; no definite D call. The CDR3 runs 13 residues. V dropped 4 bases and J dropped 6 bases, with 10 bases sitting between them. From germline, CDR1 is MRHNA and CDR2 SNTAGT.